Listed below are T cell receptor beta chains from one sample, sequenced in a study of cytomegalovirus exposure and HLA in healthy donors. Only in-frame clones appear in the TCRdb table, and some are missing; sequencing was by immunoSEQ multiplex PCR. The table includes some 130,000 clones, around 80% detected once. Material: PBMCs. These receptors came from a man aged 25-40 years in good health. CDR3s include the opening cysteine and the closing phenylalanine or tryptophan. D genes are given only for firm matches. Clone sizes are given selectively: once, few, many, or a class where the clone is expanded.

>TRBJ2-7|TRBV7-2|TRBD2|NA
CASGRLAAAYEQYF
TGTGCCAGCGGTCGACTAGCTGCGGCCTACGAGCAGTACTTC
>TRBJ1-3|TRBV7-9|NA|NA
CASSLAPGPGNTIYF
TGTGCCAGCAGCTTAGCCCCAGGCCCTGGAAACACCATATATTTT
>TRBJ2-1|TRBV20-1|NA|NA
CSASSPGEQFF
TGCAGTGCTAGTTCTCCGGGGGAGCAGTTCTTC
>TRBJ1-1|TRBV11-3|NA|once
CASSLAGRNTEAFF
TGTGCCAGCAGCTTGGCGGGGCGGAACACTGAAGCTTTCTTT
>TRBJ2-5|TRBV11-3|NA|NA
CASSSREEETQYF
TGTGCCAGCAGCTCAAGGGAGGAAGAGACCCAGTACTTC
>TRBJ2-1|TRBV4-1|NA|NA
CASSQTELQGRIYNEQFF
TGCGCCAGCAGCCAAACCGAACTCCAGGGGCGTATCTACAATGAGCAGTTCTTC
>TRBJ2-1|TRBV19|TRBD1|NA
CASIPGGSSYNEQFF
TGTGCCAGTATCCCAGGGGGTAGCTCCTACAATGAGCAGTTCTTC
>TRBJ2-5|TRBV5-1|NA|NA
CASSASVHGKKTQYF
TGCGCCAGCAGCGCTAGCGTCCACGGAAAAAAGACCCAGTACTTC
>TRBJ2-7|TRBV4-3|TRBD1|NA
CASSPVPLGQGFGGAYEQYF
TGCGCCAGCAGCCCGGTTCCATTGGGACAGGGGTTTGGGGGGGCCTACGAGCAGTACTTC
>TRBJ2-7|TRBV28|NA|NA
CASIPRVSGEQYF
TGTGCCAGCATTCCCAGGGTCTCGGGCGAGCAGTACTTC
>TRBJ2-7|TRBV2|NA|NA
CASSEAWGEYEQYF
TGTGCCAGCAGTGAAGCGTGGGGGGAGTACGAGCAGTACTTC
>TRBJ2-7|TRBV7-7|NA|NA
CASSSNPSSYEQYF
TGTGCCAGCAGCTCGAACCCCAGTTCCTACGAGCAGTACTTC
>TRBJ2-5|TRBV28|TRBD2|NA
CASSLGAGGYETQYF
TGTGCCAGCAGCCTAGGGGCGGGAGGATACGAGACCCAGTACTTC
>TRBJ2-7|TRBV29-1|NA|NA
CSALQDEQYF
TGCAGCGCCCTGCAGGACGAGCAGTACTTC
>TRBJ2-5|TRBV29-1|TRBD1|NA
CSAKPSGQQLVSQYF
TGCAGCGCTAAGCCCTCGGGACAGCAATTAGTGTCCCAGTACTTC
>TRBJ2-6|TRBV5-8|NA|NA
CASSPGQPSGANVLTF
TGTGCCAGCAGCCCCGGACAGCCCTCTGGGGCCAACGTCCTGACTTTC